Listed below are T cell receptor beta chains from one sample, sequenced in a study of cytomegalovirus exposure and HLA in healthy donors. Assay: immunoSEQ multiplex PCR; the TCRdb copy retains only in-frame clones and omits some. The sample has around 150,000 clones; approximately 80% are singletons. The sample consisted of PBMCs. The source is a young man in good health and CMV-seronegative. The CDR3 runs from the conserved cysteine through the conserved F or W. A D gene is named only where the DNA matches it firmly. Clone size is shown for a subset of rows, as once, few, many or a class of expanded clone.

V gene	clone size	J gene	D gene	CDR3 DNA	CDR3 protein
TRBV28	NA	TRBJ2-7	NA	TGTGCCAGCAGCTCGTCTTATGAGCAGTACTTC	CASSSSYEQYF
TRBV4-2	few	TRBJ1-4	TRBD1	TGTGCCAGCAGCCAAGGGGAGGGACAGGGGAGTGAAAAACTGTTTTTT	CASSQGEGQGSEKLFF
TRBV4-3	NA	TRBJ2-2	NA	TGCGCCAGCAGCCAACGACTTAACACCGGGGAGCTGTTTTTT	CASSQRLNTGELFF
TRBV5-8	NA	TRBJ1-2	TRBD1	TGTGCCAGCAGCTTGGACGGACAGGGGGCGGGTGGCTACACCTTC	CASSLDGQGAGGYTF
TRBV6-1	NA	TRBJ2-4	NA	TGTGCCAGCAGTGAAGCTGGTGGAGGGGCCAAAAACATTCAGTACTTC	CASSEAGGGAKNIQYF
TRBV30	NA	TRBJ1-6	NA	TGTGCCTGGAGTCAGGACAGCTCCTATAATTCACCCCTCCACTTT	CAWSQDSSYNSPLHF
TRBV4-3	few	TRBJ2-1	NA	TGCGCCAGCAGCCAAAACCACGGGTCGTGGAATGAGCAGTTCTTC	CASSQNHGSWNEQFF
TRBV28	NA	TRBJ2-2	NA	TGTGCCAGCCTTATTTCGGAGCTGGGCACCGGGGAGCTGTTTTTT	CASLISELGTGELFF
TRBV28	NA	TRBJ2-7	NA	TGTGCCAGCAGTTTAAGCGGTACCTACGAGCAGTACTTC	CASSLSGTYEQYF
TRBV2	once	TRBJ2-1	NA	TGTGCCAGCAGTGAACTACTAACCCGCTCCTACAATGAGCAGTTCTTC	CASSELLTRSYNEQFF
TRBV28	NA	TRBJ2-7	TRBD2	TGTGCCAGCAGTGTGGGGACTAGCGGGACCTACTACGAGCAGTACTTC	CASSVGTSGTYYEQYF
TRBV5-1	NA	TRBJ2-1	TRBD1	TGCGCCAGCACCCTGAGGGCAGGGGGCTTAAATGAGCAGTTCTTC	CASTLRAGGLNEQFF
TRBV11-2	NA	TRBJ1-2	NA	TGTGCCAGCAGCTTGGGCAGGGTTAACAATGGCTACACCTTC	CASSLGRVNNGYTF
TRBV5-5	NA	TRBJ1-5	NA	TGTGCCAGCGCCTGGGGCTTTATGAGCAATCAGCCCCAGCATTTT	CASAWGFMSNQPQHF
TRBV28	NA	TRBJ2-7	NA	TGTGCCAGCAGTCCCCTAGACAGGAACTCCTACGAGCAGTACTTC	CASSPLDRNSYEQYF
TRBV5-1	NA	TRBJ2-2	TRBD2	TGCGCCAGCAGCGTCGGGGGGAGGCCGGGACTAGCGGGAGGAGCGAACACCGGGGAGCTGTTTTTT	CASSVGGRPGLAGGANTGELFF
TRBV7-2	NA	TRBJ1-2	NA	TGTGCCAGCAGCTTCAGAAACAGGAACTATGGCTACACCTTC	CASSFRNRNYGYTF
TRBV6-5	NA	TRBJ2-2	NA	TGTGCCAGCAGTTTGGACGGAGGGGCCACCGGGGAGCTGTTTTTT	CASSLDGGATGELFF
TRBV5-1	NA	TRBJ2-3	TRBD2	TGCGCCAGCAGCTCGTCCGGGGGGAGCACAGATACGCAGTATTTT	CASSSSGGSTDTQYF
TRBV28	NA	TRBJ2-7	TRBD1	TGTGCCAGCAGTATCGGACAGGTGGTTCTCAACGAGCAGTACTTC	CASSIGQVVLNEQYF
TRBV9	NA	TRBJ2-5	TRBD2	TGTGCCAGCAGCGCCGGACTAGCGTGGGAGACCCAGTACTTC	CASSAGLAWETQYF
TRBV30	once	TRBJ1-5	TRBD1	TGTGCCTGGACTACAGGGGACAATCAGCCCCAGCATTTT	CAWTTGDNQPQHF
TRBV29-1	NA	TRBJ2-7	TRBD2	TGCAGCGTTGGATATTTGTCGCGGGAGGCCGACGAGCAGTACTTC	CSVGYLSREADEQYF
TRBV20-1	NA	TRBJ1-1	TRBD1	TGCAGCGGGGACAGGGTGACTGAAGCTTTCTTT	CSGDRVTEAFF
TRBV7-9	NA	TRBJ2-2	NA	TGTTCCAGCGGAGACGGGGAGCTGTTTTTT	CSSGDGELFF
TRBV11-2	NA	TRBJ2-2	TRBD2	TGTGCCAGCAGCCGACCAGCGGGAGGGCCAACCGGGGAGCTGTTTTTT	CASSRPAGGPTGELFF
TRBV5-3	NA	TRBJ2-3	NA	TGTGCCAGAAGCCCGGGGATCTTAGAGACGCAGTATTTT	CARSPGILETQYF
TRBV11-2	NA	TRBJ2-7	NA	TGTGCCAGCAGCTTAAACAGCAACTACGAGCAGTACTTC	CASSLNSNYEQYF
TRBV7-2	NA	TRBJ2-1	TRBD1	TGTGCCAGCAGCCGGGGACAGGACAATGAGCAGTTCTTC	CASSRGQDNEQFF
TRBV5-1	NA	TRBJ2-5	TRBD1	TGCGCCAGTGCCGGGACAGGGTTCCAAGAGACCCAGTACTTC	CASAGTGFQETQYF
TRBV7-8	NA	TRBJ2-3	NA	TGTGCCAGCAGCTTATGGCCAGGTGGGGGGGCCGAAGATACGCAGTATTTT	CASSLWPGGGAEDTQYF
TRBV28	NA	TRBJ2-7	NA	TGTGCCAGCAGTCTGGGGGCCCACGAGCAGTACTTC	CASSLGAHEQYF
TRBV29-1	few	TRBJ1-1	NA	TGCAGCGTTGGAGGGGGCACTGAAGCTTTCTTT	CSVGGGTEAFF
TRBV15	NA	TRBJ2-2	TRBD2	TGTGCCACCAGCAGAGCGGGTAGCGGGAGGTCCGGGGAGCTGTTTTTT	CATSRAGSGRSGELFF
TRBV9	NA	TRBJ2-1	TRBD2	TGTGCCAGCAGCGTAGGGGCTAGCGGCTACAATGAGCAGTTCTTC	CASSVGASGYNEQFF
TRBV15	NA	TRBJ1-1	TRBD1	TGTGCCACCAGCAGGGGGACAGCTCGGGGCACTGAAGCTTTCTTT	CATSRGTARGTEAFF
TRBV6-5	NA	TRBJ2-5	NA	TGTGCCAGCAGTCGGGGGGAGACCCAGTACTTC	CASSRGETQYF
TRBV2	NA	TRBJ2-7	TRBD1	TGTGCCAGCAGCCAGACTCCGGGACAGGGGCCCTACGAGCAGTACTTC	CASSQTPGQGPYEQYF
TRBV19	once	TRBJ1-5	TRBD1	TGTGCCAGTACTAAACAGGGGGCCATCAATCAGCCCCAGCATTTT	CASTKQGAINQPQHF
TRBV6-5	NA	TRBJ2-2	NA	TGTGCCAGCAGTTACCAGGGGAGCACCGGGGAGCTGTTTTTT	CASSYQGSTGELFF
TRBV5-5	NA	TRBJ2-3	TRBD2	TGTGCCAGCAGCTTGGTTCGGGGGGCAGATACGCAGTATTTT	CASSLVRGADTQYF
TRBV28	NA	TRBJ2-7	NA	TGTGCCAGCGGCGGTGAGCAGTACTTC	CASGGEQYF
TRBV6-6	NA	TRBJ1-5	NA	TGTGCCAGCAGCCGTTACTCACAGGGAACCAATCAGCCCCAGCATTTT	CASSRYSQGTNQPQHF
TRBV5-4	NA	TRBJ1-5	TRBD1	TGTGCCAGCAGCTTGGACAGGGGCCGACAGCCCCAGCATTTT	CASSLDRGRQPQHF
TRBV6-4	NA	TRBJ2-5	TRBD1	TGTGCCAGCAGTGAGTCCGGGACAGGGGGAGAGACCCAGTACTTC	CASSESGTGGETQYF
TRBV11-2	NA	TRBJ2-7	TRBD2	TGTGCCAGCAGTCAGCGGGAGGGCCCCTACGAGCAGTACTTC	CASSQREGPYEQYF
TRBV28	NA	TRBJ2-3	NA	TGTGCCAGCAGTTCGGCGGGCCCCTCTTCGGATACGCAGTATTTT	CASSSAGPSSDTQYF